This T cell receptor beta chain was observed in a study of blood T cell repertoires in COVID-19. Study-wide context: Whether acute or convalescent, the COVID-19 samples came from the United States, Italy and Spain. In each case, the material was cDNA or gDNA derived from T cells, B-cell-depleted T cells, or PBMCs.

Original processing methods: Reference gene primer amplification in the assay estimated nucleated cell counts. Generated by immunoSEQ multiplex PCR, the TCRdb table keeps only in-frame clones and is missing some. Clone size and V and J calls were adopted from that table, with D and trimming inferred from the DNA. Found here are about 81,000 clones, around 90% of them singletons; the top ten hold approximately 5.1%. This clone was counted a single time. The CDR3 has 16 amino acids. Trimming at V came to 5 bases and at J to 4 bases, leaving 12 bases not matched to a gene. Germline V gene sequence: CDR1 SGHTA, CDR2 FQGNSA.

Sequenced input: peripheral blood. The TCR comes from a woman aged 80 or over with acute or convalescent COVID-19. The rearrangement joins TRBV7-2 to TRBJ2-5, with 8 positions matching TRBD2. This CDR3 reads CASSPQPGTRGETQYF. The CDR3 bases are TGTGCCAGCAGCCCGCAACCCGGGACTAGAGGAGAGACCCAGTACTTC.